Listed here is a single T cell receptor beta chain. This clonotype was recorded once. The clone's antigen remains unknown. Within one base of it there is no much larger clone, and no base qualities were kept. One read alone lends weak support. Deletion took 9 bases off V and 9 bases off J, with a span of 29 bases between the germline ends. The CDR3 spans 16 residues, from the cysteine through the valine. CDR3 DNA is the only sequence kept; it has 48 bases, read in frame from the first base. CDR1 and CDR2, per the germline V gene, are KGHDR and SFDVKD. Expansion of CD8+CD57+ cells had been shown by flow cytometry in the patients chosen for sequencing. Every patient had a diagnosis of severe acquired aplastic anemia based on International Study of Aplastic Anemia and Agranulocytosis and Camitta criteria. No therapy had been received by the patients at the time of blood sampling. TCR repertoires of sorted CD4+ and CD8+ blood T cells from severe aplastic anemia patients and healthy subjects were deep-sequenced in the study. Patients were enrolled under clinicaltrials.gov protocols 00001620, 01623167, 00001397, 00071045, 00081523 and 00961064 in the USA. Ficoll-Paque density gradient centrifugation was used to isolate peripheral blood mononuclear cells. Before DNA extraction, CD4+ and CD8+ T cells were sorted with FACS or magnetic beads.

This record belongs to a study of CD8+CD57+ T cells in acquired aplastic anemia (dated by TCRdb to the late 2010s). Notes on the research overall: Extracted DNA from sorted CD4+ and CD8+ cells averaged about 3.4 ug, ranging from roughly 0.17 to 30 ug. CD8+CD57+ expansion was defined as a frequency above the mean frequency observed in healthy subjects.

Genomic DNA served as template for TCR beta VDJ combination and CDR3 sequence profiling. TCR repertoire sequencing was run on an Illumina HiSeq 2000. As for the original processing: Repertoires were assessed using TRBV/TRBJ rearrangement plots, CDR3 size and DJ length profiles, and Simpson's diversity index. The immunodominant clone was defined as the most abundant DNA sequence in deep sequencing data. CDR3 amino acid sequences were screened for sharing across subjects and compared with published repertoires and the VDJdb database. TCRdb trimmed public reads at Q25 via fastp, called clones via MiXCR and kept in-frame beta chains. When rows share a CDR3 protein, they turn into one entry using the most common DNA and genes. The V and J calls follow TCRdb's processing rather than the paper's. The sample table shows approximately 260,000 distinct CDR3 sequences, and roughly 82% are seen once. The ten most abundant clones make up 40% to 50% of the sample.

Here is what the overall study found, with its caveats: No significant difference in CD8+ Simpson's diversity was found between patients and healthy controls (P=0.060). Fewer than 35 CD8+ CDR3 sequences were found to be shared between patients and controls, but these sequences appeared to be highly expressed in patients and within the immunodominant clones of the patients.

The sequencing sample was made of sorted CD4+, CD8+, or CD8+CD57+ T cells (not recorded which) from PBMCs. The chain links TRBV24-1 with TRBJ2-7; TRBD1 is possibly the D segment (6 matching bases). This TCR came from a human donor with aplastic anemia. In nucleotides, the sequence is TGTGCCACCTTGGCAGGGGACACCGGGAACCTGGCTTTGCAGTACGTC. Translated, this gives CATLAGDTGNLALQYV.